This T cell receptor beta chain emerged from a study of memory CD4+ T cells and cytomegalovirus serostatus. This table comes from immunoSEQ multiplex PCR, and its TCRdb copy is limited to in-frame clones, with some not included. Of just over 40,000 clones in the sample, about 76% were seen once. Trimming shortened V by 4 bases and J by 6 bases, and 6 bases separated the two germline ends. Looked up from germline, CDR1 is SGHTA and CDR2 is FQGTGA. The CDR3 runs 12 residues. Single viable CD3+CD4+CD8-CD45RO+ cells were sorted as the memory CD4+ T cells. This clone was counted a few times. What it binds is not known. Notes on the study in general: Of 150 to 200 reported CMV TCRbeta sequences, about 70 were found in memory CD4+ repertoires.

This rearrangement joins TRBV7-3 to TRBJ2-2; D call uncertain. Sequencing was carried out using memory CD4+ T cells from blood. The sequence came from an adult in good health and CMV-seronegative. As DNA, the CDR3 is TGTGCCAGCAGCTCAAACGCCGGGGAGCTGTTTTTT. Translating it yields CASSSNAGELFF. The variable domain in full, completed from reference TRBV7-3 and TRBJ2-2, reads GAGVSQTPSNKVTEKGKYVELRCDPISGHTALYWYRQSLGQGPEFLIYFQGTGAADDSGLPNDRFFAVRPEGSVSTLKIQRTERGDSAVYLCASSSNAGELFFGEGSRLTVL.